What follows are 19 T cell receptor beta chains derived from one specimen sequenced in a study of blood T cell repertoires in COVID-19 (dated by TCRdb to about 2020). The method behind the library was the immunoSEQ multiplex PCR assay. TCRdb holds this immuneACCESS table with in-frame rearrangements only. Some clones are missing; in checked studies, unresolved V genes explain under half, and the rest has no known cause. The sample profile shows about 360,000 clones; approximately 86% of them were found once. The ten largest clones capture 7.1% of the sample. The sample was peripheral blood. The source of these receptors is a woman aged 60-70 years with COVID-19, enrolled during active disease.

The chain joins TRBV11-2 to TRBJ2-1, with a tentative D call TRBD1 (6 bases). Trimming removed 1 base from V and 5 bases from J, with 12 bases in between. Germline CDR1 is SGHAT and CDR2 is FQNNGV. There are 15 residues in the CDR3. The CDR3: CASSLVTQGDNEQFF. Written as DNA, the CDR3 is TGTGCCAGCAGCTTAGTGACACAGGGAGACAATGAGCAGTTCTTC.

The rearrangement links TRBV12-3 or TRBV12-4 to TRBJ2-5; D gene ambiguous. The CDR3 is 11 amino acids. Trimming took off 6 bases at V and 5 bases at J, with 7 bases between the two ends. This CDR3 reads CASSRRETQYF. CDR3 nucleotides: TGTGCCAGCAGCCGCAGGGAGACCCAGTACTTC.

A word on this clone: In the same sample, other DNA sequences code for this CDR3. The chain is built from TRBV5-1 and TRBJ2-1, with 7 bases lining up with TRBD1. The CDR3 runs to 14 residues. Trimming cost V 0 bases and J 6 bases; bases outside gene matches: 3. In germline, CDR1 is SGHRS, CDR2 YFSETQ. The CDR3 DNA follows: TGCGCCAGCAGCTTGGGACAGGGCGGCAATGAGCAGTTCTTC. It specifies CASSLGQGGNEQFF.

This chain uses TRBV7-9 with TRBJ1-5; 7 nucleotides line up with TRBD1. After removal of 5 bases from V and 4 bases from J, the junction contained 8 bases not matched to a gene. Germline CDR1 reads SEHNR; CDR2 reads FQNEAQ (reference sequence). The length of the CDR3 is 15 residues. CDR3 nucleotides: TGTGCCAGCAGCCATACAGGGGTCTTTAATCAGCCCCAGCATTTT. It specifies CASSHTGVFNQPQHF.

V and J are TRBV11-3 and TRBJ2-2; D call uncertain. From germline, CDR1 is SGHNT and CDR2 YENEEA. With 5 bases removed from V and 0 bases from J, the gap between germline ends came to 13 bases. The CDR3 length is 16 residues. The CDR3 here is CASSPQTLSNTGELFF. The CDR3, as DNA: TGTGCCAGCAGCCCGCAGACACTTTCGAACACCGGGGAGCTGTTTTTT.

The gene calls are TRBV9 and TRBJ2-2; a weak D match, TRBD2 (7 bases). Germline V gene data show CDR1 as SGDLS and CDR2 as YYNGEE. The ends were cut back, 0 bases at V and 2 bases at J, with 8 bases in the middle. The CDR3 consists of 15 residues. The CDR3 loop is CASSVAGGNTGELFF. CDR3 coding DNA: TGTGCCAGCAGCGTAGCGGGGGGCAACACCGGGGAGCTGTTTTTT.

V usage is TRBV7-3 and J usage is TRBJ2-7, with TRBD2 matching 7 bases. Trimming cost V 5 bases and J 0 bases; bases outside gene matches: 4. Germline CDR1 and CDR2: SGHTA and FQGTGA. The CDR3 runs 14 residues. The CDR3 is CASSPGLYSYEQYF. The CDR3 DNA follows: TGTGCCAGCAGCCCGGGACTATACTCCTACGAGCAGTACTTC.

The gene calls are TRBV5-1 and TRBJ2-2, with 7 bases matching TRBD1. The CDR3 contains 15 residues. The germline CDR1 and CDR2 sequences are SGHRS and YFSETQ. After removal of 1 base from V and 4 bases from J, the junction contained 4 bases not matched to a gene. Written as DNA, the CDR3 is TGCGCCAGCAGCTTGAGGGGGCCGCTCACCGGGGAGCTGTTTTTT. Translating gives CASSLRGPLTGELFF.

This chain connects TRBV15 to TRBJ1-2; 9 nucleotides agree with TRBD1. CDR3 length equals 17 residues. The V and J ends lost 0 bases and 1 base, in that order; junction bases with no gene match: 6. Germline CDR1 and CDR2: LNHNV and YYDKDF (reference sequence). The CDR3 DNA reads TGTGCCACCAGCAGAGATGGGAGGACAGGGGATAACTATGGCTACACCTTC. Translation gives CATSRDGRTGDNYGYTF.

The J gene is TRBJ1-3, the V gene TRBV21-1; TRBD1 is taken as the D call from the table, unchecked against the DNA. TRBV21-1 is deemed a pseudogene. This CDR3 region has 18 residues. CDR3 sequence: CASSKCLQALRSGNTIYF. CDR3 in DNA: TGTGCCAGCAGCAAATGTCTTCAGGCCCTCCGCTCTGGAAACACCATATATTTT.

The chain carries TRBV5-4 and TRBJ2-3, with a possible D match to TRBD1 (5 bases). V lost 4 bases and J lost 4, with 16 bases in between. The germline CDR1 and CDR2 sequences are SGHNT and YYREEE (reference sequence). The CDR3 spans 15 residues. The CDR3 here is CASSPRTHGPDTQYF. CDR3 DNA: TGTGCCAGCAGCCCACGGACACACGGGCCAGATACGCAGTATTTT.

The V gene is TRBV7-3, the J gene TRBJ2-3; maybe TRBD1 (6 bases). V was trimmed by 5 bases and J by 6 bases, leaving 18 bases between them. Germline V gives CDR1 SGHTA, CDR2 FQGTGA. The CDR3 is 15 residues long. CDR3 residues: CASSQGLDFSDTQYF. The CDR3 nucleotides read TGTGCCAGCAGCCAGGGGCTCGACTTCAGCGATACGCAGTATTTT.

CDR3 loop: CASSEDRARAAQYF. The CDR3, as DNA: TGTGCCAGTAGTGAGGACAGGGCAAGGGCGGCCCAGTACTTC. The chain uses TRBV19 and TRBJ2-5; TRBD1 agrees at 8 bases. CDR3 size: 14 residues. Trimming at V came to 5 bases and at J to 9 bases, leaving 11 bases not matched to a gene. The V gene's germline CDR1 is LNHDA and CDR2 SQIVND (reference sequence).

The J gene is TRBJ2-5, the V gene TRBV5-6, with a weak D call TRBD2 (5 bases). The V end was cut by 2 bases, the J end by 2 bases, with 7 bases between. The germline gives CDR1 SGHDT, CDR2 YYEEEE. CDR3 length: 13 residues. DNA of the CDR3: TGTGCCAGCAGCTTAGCGGCACAAGAGACCCAGTACTTC. Its translation is CASSLAAQETQYF.

This chain uses TRBV19 with TRBJ2-7; perhaps TRBD2 as D (6 bases). Trimming stripped 4 bases from V and 3 bases from J, with 19 bases between. The germline V gene has CDR1 LNHDA and CDR2 SQIVND (reference sequence). The CDR3 length is 16 residues. In DNA form, the CDR3 reads TGTGCCAGTAGTAAAGGCGCGGGAATGGGGGACTACGAGCAGTACTTC. This codes for CASSKGAGMGDYEQYF.

The chain joins TRBV9 to TRBJ2-1, with a possible D match to TRBD2 (6 bases). Germline CDR1 is SGDLS and CDR2 is YYNGEE. Deletions cut 6 bases from V and 3 bases from J, with 19 bases between. The CDR3 has 16 residues. CDR3: CASTPGGHSVYNEQFF. The CDR3 DNA is TGTGCCAGCACCCCCGGGGGTCACTCGGTCTACAATGAGCAGTTCTTC.

The chain recombines TRBV12-3 or TRBV12-4 with TRBJ2-5; 9 nucleotides agree with TRBD1. The CDR3 has 13 amino acids. V lost 6 bases and J lost 4; bases outside the gene matches: 3. In DNA form, the CDR3 reads TGTGCCAGCAGGGGACAGGGCGGAGAGACCCAGTACTTC. Translating gives CASRGQGGETQYF.

The V and J genes are TRBV4-2 and TRBJ1-1; 11 bases are shared with TRBD1. Germline CDR1 reads LGHNA; CDR2 reads YNFKEQ. The CDR3 length is 16 residues. Trimming removed 5 bases from V and 3 bases from J; junction bases left unmatched: 8. In DNA, the CDR3 is TGTGCCAGCAGCGCTCCCGGGACAGGGGGGGACACTGAAGCTTTCTTT. Its translation is CASSAPGTGGDTEAFF.

J is TRBJ1-2 and V is TRBV27, with 7 bases lining up with TRBD1. The germline gives CDR1 MNHEY, CDR2 SMNVEV (reference sequence). With 6 bases clipped from V and 3 bases from J, the junction kept 10 bases outside the gene matches. The CDR3 is made up of 15 amino acids. DNA for the CDR3: TGTGCCAGCAGACTGACGACAGGGCCGGACTATGGCTACACCTTC. Residues: CASRLTTGPDYGYTF.